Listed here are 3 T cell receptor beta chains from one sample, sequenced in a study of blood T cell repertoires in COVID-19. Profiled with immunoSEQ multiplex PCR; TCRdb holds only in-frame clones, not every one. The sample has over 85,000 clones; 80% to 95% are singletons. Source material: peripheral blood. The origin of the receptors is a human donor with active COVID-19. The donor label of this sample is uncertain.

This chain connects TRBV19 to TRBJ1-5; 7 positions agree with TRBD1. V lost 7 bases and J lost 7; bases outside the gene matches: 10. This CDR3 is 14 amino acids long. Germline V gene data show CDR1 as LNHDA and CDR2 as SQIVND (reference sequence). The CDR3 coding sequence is TGTGCCAGTACCCCCTCAGGGGGGAACCAGCCCCAGCATTTT. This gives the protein CASTPSGGNQPQHF. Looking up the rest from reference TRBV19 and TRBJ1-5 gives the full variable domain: DGGITQSPKYLFRKEGQNVTLSCEQNLNHDAMYWYRQDPGQGLRLIYYSQIVNDFQKGDIAEGYSVSREKKESFPLTVTSAQKNPTAFYLCASTPSGGNQPQHFGDGTRLSIL.

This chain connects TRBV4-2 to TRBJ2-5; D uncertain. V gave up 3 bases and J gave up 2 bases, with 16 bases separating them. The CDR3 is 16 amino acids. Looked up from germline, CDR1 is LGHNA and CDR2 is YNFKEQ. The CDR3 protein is CASSHEDAAVQETQYF. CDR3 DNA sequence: TGTGCCAGCAGCCACGAGGATGCGGCAGTTCAAGAGACCCAGTACTTC.

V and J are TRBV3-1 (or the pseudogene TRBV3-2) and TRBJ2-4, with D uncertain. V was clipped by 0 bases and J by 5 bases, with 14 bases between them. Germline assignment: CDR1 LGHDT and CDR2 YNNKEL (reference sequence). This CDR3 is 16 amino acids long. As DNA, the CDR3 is TGTGCCAGCAGCCAAGATTCTAGTTTTTCGGAAAACATTCAGTACTTC. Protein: CASSQDSSFSENIQYF.